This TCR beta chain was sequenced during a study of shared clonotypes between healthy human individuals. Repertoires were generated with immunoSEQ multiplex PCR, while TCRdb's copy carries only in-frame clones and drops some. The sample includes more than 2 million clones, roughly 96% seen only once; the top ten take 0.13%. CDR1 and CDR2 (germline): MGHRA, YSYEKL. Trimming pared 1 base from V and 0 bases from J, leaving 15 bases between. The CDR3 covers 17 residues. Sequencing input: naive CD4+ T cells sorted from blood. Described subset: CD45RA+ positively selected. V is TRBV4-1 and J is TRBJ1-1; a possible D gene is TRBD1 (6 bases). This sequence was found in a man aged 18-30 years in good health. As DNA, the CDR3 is TGCGCCAGCAGCCAAGGGGTGGGGGGGCCCATGAACACTGAAGCTTTCTTT. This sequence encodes CASSQGVGGPMNTEAFF.